The clone carrying this T cell receptor (beta chain) was recorded a few times. CDR1 and CDR2 (germline): SEHNR, FQNEAQ (reference sequence). The V gene end was trimmed by 6 bases and the J gene end by 2 bases; junction bases not matched to a gene: 6. The CDR3 is 14 amino acids. The CDR3 regions of TCR beta were amplified from RNA transcripts. When the TCR CDR3 underwent first-round RT-PCR, the HTBI primer set was used. TCRdb re-derived calls from the multiplex PCR reads in MiXCR, one entry per CDR3 protein. The data contain a few hundred thousand distinct CDR3 sequences, under 60% of them singletons. These data belong to a study of T cells in Graves' hyperthyroidism and ophthalmopathy.

This TCR was recovered from a woman aged 18-29 years with Graves' hyperthyroidism. The source material was peripheral blood or thyroid tissue (not recorded which). The rearrangement links TRBV7-9 to TRBJ1-1; TRBD1 aligns across 7 bases. DNA of the CDR3: TGTGCCAGCAGAGAGACAGGGCCAAACACTGAAGCTTTCTTT. Encoded protein: CASRETGPNTEAFF.